Listed here are 4 T cell receptor beta chains from one sample, sequenced in a study of blood T cell repertoires in COVID-19. Measured with immunoSEQ multiplex PCR; TCRdb has only the in-frame clones, and not every one. This table has approximately 78,000 clones, roughly 86% appearing once. The sample comprised peripheral blood. The source is a middle-aged man with acute or convalescent COVID-19.

The rearrangement links TRBV3-1 (or the pseudogene TRBV3-2) to TRBJ2-3, with 11 bases lining up with TRBD2. CDR3 size: 16 residues. V was clipped by 4 bases and J by 8 bases; unmatched bases: 11. Germline CDR1 is LGHDT and CDR2 is YNNKEL (reference sequence). CDR3 residues: CASSPKYSGGAGTQYF. CDR3 DNA sequence: TGTGCCAGCAGCCCTAAATATAGCGGGGGGGCGGGTACGCAGTATTTT.

The rearrangement links TRBV12-3 or TRBV12-4 to TRBJ2-1, with D maybe TRBD1 (5 bases). CDR3 length: 12 amino acids. Trimming removed 7 bases from V and 4 bases from J, with 8 bases in between. In DNA form, the CDR3 reads TGTGCCAGCATAACAGGTTACAATGAGCAGTTCTTC. Translated: CASITGYNEQFF.

The rearrangement joins TRBV5-4 to TRBJ1-2; 9 nucleotides match TRBD1. Germline V gene sequence: CDR1 SGHNT, CDR2 YYREEE (reference sequence). This CDR3 is 15 amino acids long. Unmatched junction bases numbered 12, after V lost 5 bases and J lost 7 bases. Written as DNA, the CDR3 is TGTGCCAGCAGAAGGGACAGGGAGGTTTTATTTGGCTACACCTTC. Residues: CASRRDREVLFGYTF.

V and J are TRBV19 and TRBJ2-1, with D perhaps matching TRBD2 (7 bases). CDR1 LNHDA and CDR2 SQIVND come from the germline V gene (reference sequence). The CDR3 is 15 amino acids. V lost 6 bases and J lost 5, with 17 bases in between. Here the CDR3 reads CASSNYGGGHNEQFF. The CDR3 nucleotides read TGTGCCAGTAGCAACTATGGGGGGGGGCACAATGAGCAGTTCTTC.